Presented here are 20 T cell receptor beta chains from one specimen sequenced in a study of blood T cells in healthy people across ages. With a J-beta primer mix and a sample-barcoded 5' primer, a second PCR ran 7 to 11 cycles. TCRdb redid the calling of the 5' RACE reads with MiXCR, one entry per CDR3 protein. The table includes roughly 500,000 distinct CDR3 sequences, more than 20% detected once. These same data were also listed under a study on T cells of mothers and their children.

Sequencing was performed on blood. The source of these receptors is a boy aged 10-17 years in good health.

This chain links TRBV21-1 with TRBJ1-5. TRBV21-1 has pseudogene status. CDR3 size: 18 residues. The CDR3 sequence: CASSKGPGARFRNQPQHF. In DNA form, the CDR3 reads TGTGCCAGCAGCAAAGGTCCGGGGGCTAGGTTTCGCAATCAGCCCCAGCATTTT.

This clonotype was picked up a small number of times. CDR3 sequence: CASIPGAGERTDTQYF. The CDR3 nucleotides read TGTGCCAGCATCCCTGGGGCGGGAGAGCGGACAGATACGCAGTATTTT. V and J are TRBV28 and TRBJ2-3, with 7 bases that match TRBD2. The V segment lost 7 bases and the J segment 3 bases; nucleotides outside the gene matches: 13. CDR1 and CDR2 (germline): MDHEN, SYDVKM. The CDR3 is 16 amino acids. The full variable domain, rest sourced from reference TRBV28 and TRBJ2-3, is DVKVTQSSRYLVKRTGEKVFLECVQDMDHENMFWYRQDPGLGLRLIYFSYDVKMKEKGDIPEGYSVSREKKERFSLILESASTNQTSMYLCASIPGAGERTDTQYFGPGTRLTVL.

V usage is TRBV20-1 and J usage is TRBJ2-7; no clear D. The V end lost 0 bases, the J end lost 4 bases, and 13 bases lay between the germline ends. This CDR3 is 14 amino acids long. CDR1 and CDR2 from the germline V gene are DFQATT and SNEGSKA (reference sequence). This chain's CDR3 is CSARDFTDRYEQYF. CDR3 coding DNA: TGCAGTGCTAGAGATTTCACGGACCGTTACGAGCAGTACTTC.

This clonotype has only a few counts. V usage is TRBV7-6 and J usage is TRBJ2-3, with TRBD2 as a possible D gene (5 bases). This CDR3 has 16 amino acids. The V and J ends lost 0 bases and 2 bases respectively, with 12 bases between them. Looked up from germline, CDR1 is SGHVS and CDR2 is FNYEAQ. In nucleotides, the CDR3 is TGTGCCAGCAGCTTAGCAGCGAATCGGGACACAGATACGCAGTATTTT. This translates into CASSLAANRDTDTQYF. Combining the CDR3 with reference TRBV7-6 and TRBJ2-3 gives the whole variable domain GAGVSQSPRYKVTKRGQDVALRCDPISGHVSLYWYRQALGQGPEFLTYFNYEAQQDKSGLPNDRFSAERPEGSISTLTIQRTEQRDSAMYRCASSLAANRDTDTQYFGPGTRLTVL.

As DNA, the CDR3 is TGTGCCAGCTCACCACTAGATGTGGGGGGGTCCCACACTGAAGCTTTCTTT. Protein: CASSPLDVGGSHTEAFF. The chain uses TRBV18 and TRBJ1-1; TRBD1 might be the D (5 bases). V dropped 1 base and J dropped 3 bases, with 18 bases sitting between them. CDR1 is KGHSH, CDR2 LQKENI, per germline. The CDR3 runs 17 residues.

The genes are TRBV12-3 or TRBV12-4 and TRBJ2-7; D is tentatively TRBD1 or TRBD2 (6 bases each). The length of the CDR3 is 15 residues. V shed 6 bases and J shed 3 bases, with 18 bases lying between them. This chain's CDR3 is CASRESGGDYYEQYF. The CDR3 coding sequence is TGTGCCAGCAGGGAGTCCGGGGGCGATTACTACGAGCAGTACTTC.

V is TRBV29-1 and J is TRBJ2-5; D gene unclear. From germline, CDR1 is SQVTM and CDR2 ANQGSEA. Trimming removed 1 base from V and 11 bases from J, with 17 bases in between. The CDR3 has 13 residues. The CDR3 DNA is TGCAGCGTTGAAGTTGGTAGCCCAGAAGAGCAGTACTTC. This codes for CSVEVGSPEEQYF.

This clonotype was counted a few times. The chain links TRBV7-2 to TRBJ2-1; D uncertain. CDR3 length: 16 amino acids. In germline, CDR1 is SGHTA, CDR2 FQGNSA. Between the trimmed V and J ends, which lost 1 base and 0 bases, there was a span of 10 bases. The CDR3 reads CASSLDPGSSYNEQFF. The CDR3, as DNA: TGTGCCAGCAGCTTAGATCCGGGCAGCTCCTACAATGAGCAGTTCTTC.

This clonotype came up many times. The genes are TRBV27 and TRBJ2-7; D may be TRBD2 (7 bases). V gave up 6 bases and J gave up 3 bases, with 12 bases separating them. This CDR3 comprises 13 residues. Germline lookup yields CDR1 MNHEY and CDR2 SMNVEV (reference sequence). The DNA of the CDR3 is TGTGCCAGCAGGAGGGGGGGGTTCTACGAGCAGTACTTC. This translates into CASRRGGFYEQYF.

The J gene is TRBJ2-1, the V gene TRBV6-2 or TRBV6-3; the D gene is possibly TRBD1 (6 bases). The CDR3 is 17 amino acids. Between the trimmed V and J ends, which lost 0 bases and 1 base, there was a span of 13 bases. From germline, CDR1 is MNHEY and CDR2 SVGEGT. The CDR3 coding sequence is TGTGCCAGCAGTTACTCGGGGGACAAAAATTCCTACAATGAGCAGTTCTTC. Protein sequence: CASSYSGDKNSYNEQFF.

V is TRBV28 and J is TRBJ2-4; a possible D gene is TRBD1 (6 bases). V lost 4 bases to trimming and J lost 14 bases, with 12 bases between them. Germline lookup yields CDR1 MDHEN and CDR2 SYDVKM. The CDR3 is 11 amino acids. CDR3 nucleotides: TGTGCCAGCAGTTCGAACAGGGAAGAGTACTTC. It codes for CASSSNREEYF.

The CDR3 region is CSVETLVAKNIQYF. The CDR3 coding sequence is TGCAGCGTTGAAACCCTCGTAGCCAAAAACATTCAGTACTTC. J is TRBJ2-4 and V is TRBV29-1; unclear D gene. This CDR3 is 14 amino acids long. CDR1 is SQVTM and CDR2 is ANQGSEA in the germline V gene. Deletions cut 2 bases from V and 0 bases from J, with 8 bases between.

This clonotype was found a few times. The CDR3 bases are TGCAGTGAGGCAGCGGGAGCCAAAAACATTCAGTACTTC. It encodes CSEAAGAKNIQYF. J is TRBJ2-4 and V is TRBV20-1, with D possibly being TRBD2 (6 bases). Germline V lookup: CDR1 DFQATT, CDR2 SNEGSKA (reference sequence). The CDR3 runs 13 residues. The V gene lost 7 bases and the J gene lost 0 bases, with 10 bases spanning the gap.

This clonotype was seen a few times. The chain joins TRBV20-1 to TRBJ1-2; possibly TRBD1 for D (5 bases). The germline gives CDR1 DFQATT, CDR2 SNEGSKA (reference sequence). Trimming removed 6 bases at V and 5 bases at J, with 22 bases between. The length of the CDR3 is 15 residues. Here the CDR3 reads CSAPPGGAPQYGYTF. CDR3 DNA sequence: TGCAGTGCCCCTCCCGGAGGGGCGCCCCAGTATGGCTACACCTTC.

The chain uses TRBV7-9 and TRBJ2-7, with a tentative D call TRBD1 (6 bases). With 5 bases removed from V and 7 bases from J, the gap between germline ends came to 15 bases. CDR1 and CDR2 (germline): SEHNR, FQNEAQ (reference sequence). This CDR3 has 13 residues. The CDR3 loop is CASSLLSGTEQYF. CDR3 bases: TGTGCCAGCAGCCTACTCTCCGGGACAGAGCAGTACTTC.

The chain links TRBV7-2 to TRBJ1-1, with D possibly TRBD1 on 6 matching bases. The CDR3 contains 12 residues. The ends were cut back, 1 base at V and 7 bases at J, with 7 bases in the middle. CDR1 and CDR2 (germline): SGHTA, FQGNSA. The CDR3 DNA follows: TGTGCCAGCAGCTTAGGGGGGCATGAAGCTTTCTTT. Its protein product is CASSLGGHEAFF.

This clonotype has at least ten counts. The V and J genes are TRBV5-1 and TRBJ2-1, with D tentatively TRBD2 (6 bases). The CDR3 extends over 15 amino acids. V lost 0 bases and J lost 5, with 12 bases in between. Per germline, CDR1 SGHRS and CDR2 YFSETQ. The CDR3 DNA reads as TGCGCCAGCAGCTTGGATGGGACTCGCCACAATGAGCAGTTCTTC. Protein product: CASSLDGTRHNEQFF.

The J gene is TRBJ1-3, the V gene TRBV5-1; the D is unclear. Trimming removed 0 bases at V and 2 bases at J, with 9 bases between. Germline V lookup: CDR1 SGHRS, CDR2 YFSETQ. The CDR3 has 15 residues. The CDR3 region is CASSLDHSTGNTIYF. In nucleotides, the CDR3 is TGCGCCAGCAGCTTGGATCACTCTACTGGAAACACCATATATTTT.

This rearrangement joins TRBV28 to TRBJ2-1, with no clear D. Germline assignment: CDR1 MDHEN and CDR2 SYDVKM. This CDR3 has 15 residues. V lost 6 bases and J 9 bases, leaving 21 bases between the germline ends. CDR3 DNA: TGTGCCAGCAGCCACCTCGCCCATAGAAGTGGTGAGCAGTTCTTC. Amino acids: CASSHLAHRSGEQFF.

This clonotype came up a few times. Written as DNA, the CDR3 is TGTGCCAGCACTAGCGGACAGTTTCAGCCCCAGCATTTT. Translating gives CASTSGQFQPQHF. The rearrangement uses TRBV28 and TRBJ1-5; possible D gene TRBD1, 6 bases. Germline V CDR1 and CDR2: MDHEN, SYDVKM. There are 13 residues in the CDR3. V lost 7 bases, J lost 6 bases, and 13 bases lay in between.